This note documents a single TCR beta chain sequence. No antigen is known for it. The sample belongs to a study of OX40 agonist ivuxolimab in advanced cancers. Looking at the study overall: It was permissible to have had prior anti-PD-1, anti-PD-L1 or anti-CTLA-4 therapy, and over 35% had some. General study findings and limits: Expanded peripheral T cells had an undetermined antigen specificity. On average, CD8+ T cells showed a greater number of expanded clones than CD4+.

Blood got drawn at baseline, again on cycle 4 day 1, and then on cycle 7 day 1. Sequencing used immunoSEQ multiplex PCR; TCRdb keeps in-frame clones, though not all of them. Among under 40,000 clones, about 80% were seen once, and the ten largest hold about 8.8%. V lost 7 bases and J lost 8; bases outside the gene matches: 13. The CDR3 sequence is 14 residues long. Germline V CDR1 and CDR2: MNHEY, SMNVEV (reference sequence). This chain links TRBV27 with TRBJ1-2; TRBD1 matches 7 bases. The sequences come from CD4+ or CD8+ T cells sorted from blood, collected in a trial of the OX40 agonist ivuxolimab. This TCR came from an adult with an advanced solid tumor such as melanoma, head and neck, liver or kidney cancer. The CDR3 DNA follows: TGTGCCAGCACCGTAAGACAGGGAATCGGGGGCTACACCTTC. This translates into CASTVRQGIGGYTF.